Below, one T cell receptor (beta chain) is given with its context. Its antigen target is currently unknown. The input lacks base qualities; no much larger clone sits a single base away. Deletion took 0 bases off V and 9 bases off J, with a span of 12 bases between the germline ends. CDR1 and CDR2, per the germline V gene (reference sequence), are LGHDT and YNNKEL. Counted from cysteine to phenylalanine, this CDR3 has 15 amino acids. The DNA shown is the 45-base CDR3, in frame from base 1. This entry belongs to a study of T cell responses to AZD1222 COVID-19 vaccine (dated by TCRdb to about 2021). About the study as a whole: AZD1222 recipients with second doses at about 4 weeks or about 12 weeks were pooled, because spike-specific TCR depth and breadth did not differ between schedules. TCR sequencing covered fewer than 250 trial participants: 200 to 220 given two doses of AZD1222 and around 26 given two doses of MenACWY control vaccine. Enrollment into the trials was organized by age into subgroups of 18-55, 56-69 and 70-plus years, and those subgroups contained around 150, 28 and 57 TCR-sequenced participants, respectively.

The intended sense of this specimen's time point label: baseline before first vaccination. Vaccinee samples were obtained from the UK trials COV001 and COV002, which included a single-blind randomized controlled phase 2/3 trial of AZD1222 (ChAdOx1 nCoV-19) in healthy adults. Trial participant PBMC samples were collected at day 0 and day 28 after the second dose for TCRbeta chain sequencing. The CDR3 regions of human TCRbeta chains were analyzed by immunosequencing. The original methods were these. TCRs in the repertoires were compared against a reference library of SARS-CoV-2-specific TCRs that had been generated with the MIRA antigen-specificity platform. Breadth was defined as the fraction of unique TCRs that were SARS-CoV-2-associated, and depth was defined as the fraction of total T cells that were SARS-CoV-2-associated. Each spike-specific TCR was assigned to its reactive spike region and to a CD4 or CD8 class using the MIRA data. Log10-transformed breadth and depth values were compared by one-way ANOVA with Sidak's multiple comparisons tests. Here the immuneACCESS table is served through TCRdb, limited to in-frame sequences with V and J called. Missing clones are a known gap in these copies; in checked studies unresolved V genes cover under half, and the rest lacks a known reason. V, J and clone size are those of that table, while D and trimming were read from the DNA. This sample comprises 85,000 to 130,000 clones, approximately 87% of them detected only once. Of the sample, 2.5% to 4% falls within the top ten clones.

Here is what the overall study found, with its caveats: The whole spike protein was spanned by vaccine-associated CD4 TCRs, and dominant responses were seen in regions 160-218 and 743-854. In the small 56-69-year group, the increase in depth fell short of significance, most likely because of low power. Because no day 14 peak-response samples were available, the repertoires could be characterized only after the peak T cell response. Conclusions about previously exposed vaccinees are limited because only five to seven AZD1222 recipients were SARS-CoV-2 seropositive at baseline. Participants were mostly white British, with more females than males. The authors suggested clonal diversity may have been underestimated. After two AZD1222 doses, spike-specific TCR breadth and depth were significantly higher than at day 0 and than in MenACWY recipients. Reportedly, almost half of the unique spike-specific TCRs recognized epitopes lying outside the regions that are mutated in the B.1.351 and B.1.1.7 variants.

Source: peripheral blood, taken on day 0 of AZD1222 vaccination. The chain was built from TRBV3-1 (or the pseudogene TRBV3-2) and TRBJ1-6, and TRBD1 may be the D gene, going by 5 matching bases. This TCR derives from an adult in good health. The CDR3 here reads CASSQDFQGGSPLHF. The nucleotide sequence reads as follows: TGTGCCAGCAGCCAAGATTTTCAGGGTGGTTCACCCCTCCACTTT.